The 8 T cell receptor beta chains presented below share a single source sample, sequenced in a study of OX40 agonist ivuxolimab in advanced cancers. Using immunoSEQ multiplex PCR, the repertoire was profiled, and TCRdb retains in-frame clones only, with some absent. The sample lists approximately 80,000 clones; more than 85% were seen once. Here the sequenced sample was CD4+ or CD8+ T cells sorted from blood, taken in a trial of the OX40 agonist ivuxolimab. Receptor source: an adult with an advanced solid tumor such as melanoma, head and neck, liver or kidney cancer.

CDR3 region: CASSSPSGSADTQYF. CDR3 DNA: TGTGCCAGCAGTTCCCCTAGCGGGAGTGCAGATACGCAGTATTTT. The chain recombines TRBV28 with TRBJ2-3; 10 positions agree with TRBD2. This CDR3 spans 15 amino acids. The V and J ends lost 4 bases and 4 bases, in that order; junction bases with no gene match: 5. The germline CDR1 and CDR2 sequences are MDHEN and SYDVKM.

DNA for the CDR3: TGCAGCGCTGAGGTCTTGGGGACAGGCTATGGCTACACCTTC. The encoded protein is CSAEVLGTGYGYTF. The rearrangement uses TRBV29-1 and TRBJ1-2; TRBD1 aligns across 8 bases. This CDR3 is 14 amino acids long. Looked up from germline, CDR1 is SQVTM and CDR2 is ANQGSEA. The trim removed 7 bases at V and 4 bases at J, leaving 11 bases unmatched.

This clone occurred once. The chain is built from TRBV7-3 and TRBJ1-4; D gene unclear. The V gene lost 8 bases and the J gene lost 1 base, with 14 bases spanning the gap. Germline lookup yields CDR1 SGHTA and CDR2 FQGTGA. CDR3 length: 15 amino acids. The CDR3 is CASRTILRTNEKLFF. CDR3 in DNA: TGTGCCAGCCGAACTATACTGAGAACTAATGAAAAACTGTTTTTT.

This clone was picked up one time. The gene calls are TRBV4-1 and TRBJ1-6, with D hard to call. Trimming removed 5 bases from V and 3 bases from J, with 8 bases in between. Germline lookup yields CDR1 MGHRA and CDR2 YSYEKL. The CDR3 contains 14 residues. CDR3 region: CASSSDVYNSPLHF. The CDR3 coding sequence is TGCGCCAGCAGCTCCGACGTCTATAATTCACCCCTCCACTTT.

The CDR3 region is CASRTGLAGVSYEQYF. As DNA, the CDR3 is TGTGCCAGCAGAACGGGACTAGCGGGAGTGTCCTACGAGCAGTACTTC. The chain has TRBV27 and TRBJ2-7; TRBD2 agrees at 14 bases. Trimming removed 6 bases from V and 1 base from J; junction bases left unmatched: 5. Germline V gene data show CDR1 as MNHEY and CDR2 as SMNVEV (reference sequence). There are 16 residues in the CDR3.

This clone was detected once. This rearrangement joins TRBV5-1 to TRBJ2-3; 7 nucleotides match TRBD1. The V gene's germline CDR1 is SGHRS and CDR2 YFSETQ. Germline trimming cut 4 bases from V and 4 bases from J; bases unmatched to any gene: 12. CDR3 length: 16 residues. The CDR3 here is CASSVGQVSNADTQYF. CDR3 nucleotides: TGCGCCAGCAGCGTCGGACAGGTTAGCAACGCAGATACGCAGTATTTT.

This chain links TRBV19 with TRBJ1-5, with unresolved D. Germline CDR1 LNHDA, CDR2 SQIVND (reference sequence). V gave up 5 bases and J gave up 6 bases, with 20 bases separating them. The CDR3 spans 16 residues. The CDR3 region is CASSVPSEPGSQPQHF. CDR3 DNA: TGTGCCAGTAGTGTACCATCCGAGCCGGGAAGTCAGCCCCAGCATTTT.

This clone has just one count. The chain is built from TRBV4-2 and TRBJ1-1, with D hard to call. Per the germline V gene, CDR1 is LGHNA and CDR2 is YNFKEQ. There are 15 residues in the CDR3. Trimming took 0 bases from V and 2 from J, leaving 10 bases between them. CDR3 in DNA: TGTGCCAGCAGCCAAGATTTGAAGGCCAACACTGAAGCTTTCTTT. It is translated as CASSQDLKANTEAFF.